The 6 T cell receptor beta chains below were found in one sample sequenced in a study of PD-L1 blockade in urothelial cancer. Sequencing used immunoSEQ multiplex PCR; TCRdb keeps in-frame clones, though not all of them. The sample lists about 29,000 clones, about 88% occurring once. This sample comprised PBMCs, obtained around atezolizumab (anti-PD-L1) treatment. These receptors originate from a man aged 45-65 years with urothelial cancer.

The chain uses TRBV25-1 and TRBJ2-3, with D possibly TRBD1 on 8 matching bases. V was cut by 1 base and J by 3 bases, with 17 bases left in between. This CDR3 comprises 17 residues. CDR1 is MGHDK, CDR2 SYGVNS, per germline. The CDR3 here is CASSEFPTGGGTDTQYF. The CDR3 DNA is TGTGCCAGCAGTGAATTCCCTACAGGGGGGGGGACAGATACGCAGTATTTT.

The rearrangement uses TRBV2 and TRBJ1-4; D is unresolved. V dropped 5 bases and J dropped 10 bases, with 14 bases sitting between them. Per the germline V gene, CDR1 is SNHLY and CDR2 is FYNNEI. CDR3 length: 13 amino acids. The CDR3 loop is CASSILPGGKLFF. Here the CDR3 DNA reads TGTGCCAGCAGTATACTTCCGGGAGGAAAACTGTTTTTT.

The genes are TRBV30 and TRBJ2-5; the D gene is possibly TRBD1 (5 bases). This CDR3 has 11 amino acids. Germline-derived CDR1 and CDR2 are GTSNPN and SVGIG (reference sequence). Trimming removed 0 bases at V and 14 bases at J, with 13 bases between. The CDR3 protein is CAWSVLQDLYF. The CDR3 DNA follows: TGTGCCTGGAGTGTACTACAGGACCTTTACTTC.

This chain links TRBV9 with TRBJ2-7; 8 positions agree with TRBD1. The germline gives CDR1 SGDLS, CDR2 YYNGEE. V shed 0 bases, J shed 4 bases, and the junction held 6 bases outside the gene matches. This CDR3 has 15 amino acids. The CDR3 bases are TGTGCCAGCAGCGTAGGGGGACAGGCGTTGTACGAGCAGTACTTC. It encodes CASSVGGQALYEQYF.

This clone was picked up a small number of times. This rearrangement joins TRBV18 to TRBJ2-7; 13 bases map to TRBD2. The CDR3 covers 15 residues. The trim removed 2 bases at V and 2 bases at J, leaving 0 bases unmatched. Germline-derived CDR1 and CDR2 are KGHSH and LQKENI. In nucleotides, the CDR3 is TGTGCCAGCTCACCAACTAGCGGGGGGGCCTACGAGCAGTACTTC. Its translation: CASSPTSGGAYEQYF. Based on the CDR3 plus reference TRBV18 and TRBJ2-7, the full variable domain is NAGVMQNPRHLVRRRGQEARLRCSPMKGHSHVYWYRQLPEEGLKFMVYLQKENIIDESGMPKERFSAEFPKEGPSILRIQQVVRGDSAAYFCASSPTSGGAYEQYFGPGTRLTVT.

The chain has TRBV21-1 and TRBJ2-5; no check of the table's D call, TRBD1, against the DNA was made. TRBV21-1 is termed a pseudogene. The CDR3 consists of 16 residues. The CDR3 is CASSKNPTVLQETQYF. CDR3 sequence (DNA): TGTGCCAGCAGCAAAAACCCGACAGTTCTTCAAGAGACCCAGTACTTC.